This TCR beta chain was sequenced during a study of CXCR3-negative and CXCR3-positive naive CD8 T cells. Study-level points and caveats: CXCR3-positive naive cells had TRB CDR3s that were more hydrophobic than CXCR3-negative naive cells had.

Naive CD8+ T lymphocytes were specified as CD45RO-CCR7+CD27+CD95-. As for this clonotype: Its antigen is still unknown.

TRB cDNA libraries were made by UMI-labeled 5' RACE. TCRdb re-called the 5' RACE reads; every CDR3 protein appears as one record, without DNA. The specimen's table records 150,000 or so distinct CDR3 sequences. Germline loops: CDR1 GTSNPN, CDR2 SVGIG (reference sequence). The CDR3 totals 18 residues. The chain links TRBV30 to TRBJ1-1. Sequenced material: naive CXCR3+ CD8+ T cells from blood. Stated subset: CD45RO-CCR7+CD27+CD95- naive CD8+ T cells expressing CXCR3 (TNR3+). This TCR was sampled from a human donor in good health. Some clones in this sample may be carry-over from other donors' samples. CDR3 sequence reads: CAWGNPNSIWALNTEAFF.